A single T cell receptor beta chain is shown here with its context. The antigen remains undetermined. PCR amplification relied on 60 Vbeta primers (plus 13 Jbeta primers). Libraries were prepared by immunoSEQ multiplex PCR; TCRdb keeps only in-frame clonotypes and omits some of them. The sample holds 240,000 or so clones, around 81% seen once. CDR1 is PRHDT, CDR2 FYEKMQ, per germline (reference sequence). V lost 3 bases, J lost 0 bases, and 13 bases lay in between. This CDR3 has 16 amino acids. This sample was taken from a study of cytomegalovirus exposure and HLA in healthy donors. The study's findings and limits: Later analysis identified 16,000 or so TCR beta sequences associated with HLA alleles, using a false discovery rate threshold of 0.05.

The receptor's source is a woman aged 60-70 years in good health and CMV-seropositive. The chain is built from TRBV13 and TRBJ2-3; a possible D gene is TRBD1 (5 bases). Input material: PBMCs. In DNA form, the CDR3 reads TGTGCCAGCAGCTTCCGGGCAGGGCGTAGCACAGATACGCAGTATTTT. It specifies CASSFRAGRSTDTQYF.